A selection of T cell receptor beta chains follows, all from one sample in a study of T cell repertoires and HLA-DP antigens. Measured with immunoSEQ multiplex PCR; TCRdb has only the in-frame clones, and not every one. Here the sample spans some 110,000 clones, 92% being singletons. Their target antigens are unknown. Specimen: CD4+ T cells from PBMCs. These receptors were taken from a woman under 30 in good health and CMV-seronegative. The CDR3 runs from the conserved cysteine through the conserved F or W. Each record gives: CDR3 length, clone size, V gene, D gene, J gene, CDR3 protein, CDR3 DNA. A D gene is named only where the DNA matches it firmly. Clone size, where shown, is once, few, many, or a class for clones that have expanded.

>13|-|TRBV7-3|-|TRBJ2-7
CASSLTFNLEQYF
TGTGCCAGCAGTCTCACTTTTAATCTTGAGCAGTACTTC
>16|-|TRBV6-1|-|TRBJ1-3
CASSEAPLGTGNTIYF
TGTGCCAGCAGTGAAGCGCCATTGGGAACTGGAAACACCATATATTTT
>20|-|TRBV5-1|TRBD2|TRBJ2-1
CASSKGTGPTSGSSYNEQFF
TGCGCCAGCAGCAAAGGGACAGGGCCTACTAGCGGGAGCTCCTACAATGAGCAGTTCTTC
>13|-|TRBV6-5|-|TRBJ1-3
CASIPRSGNTIYF
TGTGCCAGCATCCCACGCTCTGGAAACACCATATATTTT
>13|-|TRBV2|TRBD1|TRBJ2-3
CASIRDREDTQYF
TGTGCCAGCATTCGGGACAGGGAGGATACGCAGTATTTT
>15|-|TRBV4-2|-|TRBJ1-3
CASSQETGSGNTIYF
TGTGCCAGCAGCCAAGAGACAGGCTCTGGAAACACCATATATTTT
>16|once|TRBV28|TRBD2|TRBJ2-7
CASRAIAGVTNYEQYF
TGTGCCAGCAGGGCTATAGCGGGAGTAACTAACTACGAGCAGTACTTC
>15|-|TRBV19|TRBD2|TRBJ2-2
CASSKRELDTGELFF
TGTGCCAGTAGCAAGCGGGAGTTGGACACCGGGGAGCTGTTTTTT
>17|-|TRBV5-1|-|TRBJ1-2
CASSLEFPWQGLRGYTF
TGCGCCAGCAGCTTGGAATTCCCCTGGCAGGGGTTGAGGGGCTACACCTTC
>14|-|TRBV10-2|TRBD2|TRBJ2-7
CASHPGLAPHEQYF
TGCGCCAGCCACCCCGGACTAGCTCCCCACGAGCAGTACTTC
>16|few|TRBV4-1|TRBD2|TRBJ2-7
CASSQPPSGRGNEQYF
TGCGCCAGCAGCCAACCGCCTAGCGGGAGAGGTAACGAGCAGTACTTC
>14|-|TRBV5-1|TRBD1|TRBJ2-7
CASSPQGALYEQYF
TGCGCCAGCAGCCCGCAGGGGGCTCTGTACGAGCAGTACTTC
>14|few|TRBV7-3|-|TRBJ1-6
CASSSQGGGSPLHF
TGTGCCAGCAGCTCCCAAGGGGGTGGTTCACCCCTCCACTTT
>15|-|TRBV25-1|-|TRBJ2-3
CASSEDLGRTDTQYF
TGTGCCAGCAGTGAAGATCTGGGCCGCACAGATACGCAGTATTTT
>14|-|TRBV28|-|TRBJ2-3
CASKVEGREDTQYF
TGTGCCAGCAAGGTCGAAGGTAGAGAAGATACGCAGTATTTT
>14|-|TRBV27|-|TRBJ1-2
CASSLNREVGGYTF
TGTGCCAGCAGTTTAAACAGGGAGGTCGGAGGCTACACCTTC
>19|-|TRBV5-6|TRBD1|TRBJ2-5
CASSTLGTGASLSQETQYF
TGTGCCAGCAGTACCCTCGGGACAGGGGCGAGTTTATCGCAAGAGACCCAGTACTTC